This TCR beta chain is from a study of chemoradiotherapy in HPV16-positive cancers. Regarding this clone: Its antigen is currently unknown.

Germline CDR1 and CDR2: SGDLS and YYNGEE. The ends were cut back, 3 bases at V and 6 bases at J, with 14 bases in the middle. There are 14 residues in the CDR3. Study-wide findings and caveats: HPV-responsive T-cell expansion during chemoradiotherapy was linked to improved recurrence-free survival in HPV16-positive patients.

The repertoire was sequenced with immunoSEQ multiplex PCR; TCRdb's copy has only in-frame clones and lacks some. The sample records 1,500 to 2,000 clones, about 76% being singletons. This receptor was taken from a human donor with HPV-associated anogenital cancer. The chain employs TRBV9 and TRBJ2-3; D perhaps matches TRBD1 (6 bases). Sequenced here: tumor tissue, sampled from a patient who underwent chemoradiotherapy. The CDR3 DNA reads TGTGCCAGCAGCGGGACCGGACAGTTCGATACGCAGTATTTT. Protein sequence: CASSGTGQFDTQYF.